This note documents a single TCR beta chain sequence. A read error may explain this, as a much larger clone is one base away. The DNA is omitted, as the CDR3 cannot be located on it reliably, and the CDR3 follows TCRdb's listing. This CDR3 is also generated by other DNA sequences in the sample. The data stem from a study of metastatic and nonmetastatic thyroid tumors. Using MiXCR, TCRdb reanalyzed the PCR reads. This sample has some 10,000 clones, with 25% to 35% found just once. Each patient went into thyroid surgery without having received any treatment. The clonotype originates from a male donor with papillary thyroid cancer or a benign thyroid nodule (not recorded which). Some clones in this sample may be carry-over from other donors' samples. The sample consisted of tumor tissue.

The CDR3 is CASSSWGAGNTIYF. This chain joins TRBV5-4 and TRBJ1-3. Germline-derived CDR1 and CDR2 are SGHNT and YYREEE (reference sequence). The CDR3 length equals 14 residues, ends included.